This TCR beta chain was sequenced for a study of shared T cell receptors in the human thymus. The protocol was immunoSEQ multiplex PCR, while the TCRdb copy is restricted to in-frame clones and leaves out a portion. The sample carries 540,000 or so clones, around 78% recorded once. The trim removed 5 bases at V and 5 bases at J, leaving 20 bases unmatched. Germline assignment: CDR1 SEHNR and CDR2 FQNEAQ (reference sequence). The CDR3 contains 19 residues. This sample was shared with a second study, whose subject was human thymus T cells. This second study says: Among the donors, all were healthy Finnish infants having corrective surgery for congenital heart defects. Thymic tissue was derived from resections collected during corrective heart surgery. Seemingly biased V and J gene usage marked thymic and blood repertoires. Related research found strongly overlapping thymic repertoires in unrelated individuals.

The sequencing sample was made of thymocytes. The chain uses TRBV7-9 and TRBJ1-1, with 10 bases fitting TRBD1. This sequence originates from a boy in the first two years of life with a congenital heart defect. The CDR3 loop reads CASSQWTGGSTRRKTEAFF. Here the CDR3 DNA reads TGTGCCAGCAGCCAATGGACAGGGGGGTCAACACGTAGGAAGACTGAAGCTTTCTTT.